This T cell receptor beta chain was profiled in a study of cytomegalovirus exposure and HLA in healthy donors. Study information: A later analysis reported the same platform for the 100 to 150 validation repertoires and the roughly 650 first-cohort repertoires. Notes on the study in general: The classifier, whose performance was assessed in both the original and validation cohorts, reportedly diagnosed cytomegalovirus status with high specificity and sensitivity. There were three CMV-associated chains whose specificity for CMV antigens was confirmed in vitro. TCR sequences were mostly rare, though some public TCRs occurred in many donors.

Generated by immunoSEQ multiplex PCR, the TCRdb table keeps only in-frame clones and is missing some. The table records 150,000 to 180,000 clones, around 88% of them present only once. As regards this clone: What it binds is unknown.

V lost 6 bases and J 0 bases, leaving 13 bases between the germline ends. The CDR3 is made up of 15 amino acids. The germline V gene has CDR1 SGHAT and CDR2 FQNNGV. The source is a young man in good health and CMV-seropositive. What was sequenced was PBMCs. This chain links TRBV11-2 with TRBJ2-3; tentative D call: TRBD2 (6 bases). In DNA, the CDR3 is TGTGCCAGCAGGGAATGGCGGGGCAGCACAGATACGCAGTATTTT. Protein product: CASREWRGSTDTQYF.